The sequence of this T cell receptor (beta chain) was determined in a study of cytomegalovirus exposure and HLA in healthy donors. The study, taken as a whole, reports: Listed as cytomegalovirus-associated were more than 150 TCR beta chains. According to reports, the classifier identified cytomegalovirus status with high specificity and sensitivity.

The approximately 130-subject validation cohort, separate from the approximately 660-subject first cohort, included the donors. Clones were sequenced by immunoSEQ multiplex PCR, and TCRdb holds only the in-frame ones, with some missing. The repertoire holds some 190,000 clones, with roughly 86% as singletons. Turning to this clone: Its specificity is not known.

The CDR3 loop spans 17 amino acids. From germline, CDR1 is LGHNT and CDR2 FRNRAP. Trimming at V came to 2 bases and at J to 5 bases, leaving 13 bases not matched to a gene. This TCR derives from a man younger than 45 in good health and CMV-seropositive. Sequenced: PBMCs. The gene calls are TRBV12-5 and TRBJ2-5; 8 bases align to TRBD1. As DNA, the CDR3 is TGTGCTAGTGGTTTGATAATTGGACAGGGTCAGGGGGAGACCCAGTACTTC. Its translation: CASGLIIGQGQGETQYF.